This TCR beta chain was recorded in a study of a mutant IDH1 vaccine in newly diagnosed glioma. Across the study: Former treatment meant radiotherapy, temozolomide, or both; the majority had gotten both.

Measured with immunoSEQ multiplex PCR; TCRdb has only the in-frame clones, and not every one. The sample lists approximately 79,000 clones; approximately 89% were seen once. Sample time point: week 23, last vaccination. Doses comprised 300 ug of mutant IDH1 20-mer peptide each, plus topical imiquimod. Details on this clone: Its antigen is as yet unknown.

The sequences come from PBMCs, collected from a glioma patient whose treatment included an IDH1 peptide vaccine. The source is a woman between 45 and 65 years old with glioma.

The CDR3 is CASSLLSGTVELFF. In nucleotides, the CDR3 is TGTGCCAGCAGCTTGTTGTCTGGGACAGTCGAACTGTTTTTT. This chain joins TRBV5-5 and TRBJ1-4, with TRBD1 matching 7 bases. Losses at the gene ends were 1 base for V and 12 bases for J; bases not matched to a gene: 9. This CDR3 spans 14 amino acids. From germline, CDR1 is SGHKS and CDR2 YYEKEE (reference sequence).